Listed here are 17 T cell receptor beta chains from one sample, sequenced in a study of PD-1 blockade in classical Hodgkin lymphoma (dated by TCRdb to between 2020 and 2021). The method behind the library was the immunoSEQ multiplex PCR assay. The table was pulled from immuneACCESS by TCRdb, which kept in-frame rearrangements only. Such tables lose some clones; where checked, under half of the loss comes from unresolved V genes, and the rest has no known cause. Within this sample are 98,000 or so clones, with around 89% of them counted one time only. Just under 20% of the sample rests with the top ten. This specimen's time point label, per the study, means: cycle 2 day 1 (C2D1) of nivolumab. Every trial patient had relapsed after autologous stem cell transplantation, and cohorts A, B and C differed in prior brentuximab vedotin exposure. The sample was peripheral blood mononuclear cells (PBMCs), taken before the second cycle of nivolumab. The origin of the receptors is a human donor with classical Hodgkin lymphoma.

The chain recombines TRBV29-1 with TRBJ2-7; D uncertain. Germline CDR1 reads SQVTM; CDR2 reads ANQGSEA. This CDR3 has 12 residues. Trimming took 5 bases from V and 6 from J, leaving 14 bases between them. In DNA, the CDR3 is TGCAGCGTTTTAATCCCCCTGGGCGAGCAGTACTTC. It specifies CSVLIPLGEQYF.

The chain carries TRBV5-4 and TRBJ2-3; D perhaps matches TRBD1 (6 bases). Looked up from germline, CDR1 is SGHNT and CDR2 is YYREEE (reference sequence). The CDR3 spans 15 residues. Trimming removed 3 bases at V and 0 bases at J, with 11 bases between. CDR3 region: CASSSRTVSTDTQYF. In nucleotides, the CDR3 is TGTGCCAGCAGCTCCAGGACAGTTAGCACAGATACGCAGTATTTT.

This chain uses TRBV6-5 with TRBJ2-5; possibly TRBD1 or TRBD2 for D (5 bases each). This CDR3 is built from 14 residues. V was shortened by 5 bases and J by 7 bases, with 17 bases between the two germline ends. Germline CDR1 and CDR2: MNHEY and SVGAGI. The CDR3 is CASSPGAPRGTQYF. The CDR3 nucleotides are TGTGCCAGCAGTCCCGGGGCCCCCCGGGGGACCCAGTACTTC.

The CDR3: CASSLAVDYEQYF. CDR3 DNA: TGCGCCAGCAGCTTGGCGGTGGACTACGAGCAGTACTTC. This rearrangement joins TRBV5-1 to TRBJ2-7; D unclear. Germline V gives CDR1 SGHRS, CDR2 YFSETQ. The CDR3 runs 13 residues. The V and J ends lost 0 bases and 3 bases respectively, with 7 bases between them.

This chain uses TRBV4-3 with TRBJ2-1; 9 positions agree with TRBD2. Germline lookup yields CDR1 LGHNA and CDR2 YSLEER. The V and J ends lost 3 bases and 1 base, in that order; junction bases with no gene match: 1. The CDR3 runs to 15 residues. CDR3 sequence (DNA): TGCGCCAGCAGCCACCTAGCGGGATCCTACAATGAGCAGTTCTTC. It is translated as CASSHLAGSYNEQFF.

The chain carries TRBV28 and TRBJ2-7; a weak D match, TRBD2 (5 bases). The V gene lost 3 bases and the J gene lost 5 bases, with 17 bases spanning the gap. Germline CDR1 and CDR2: MDHEN and SYDVKM. This CDR3 comprises 15 residues. The CDR3 DNA follows: TGTGCCAGCAGTTTTAGGACGGGATCGTTCCACGAGCAGTACTTC. Its protein is CASSFRTGSFHEQYF.

The chain has TRBV9 and TRBJ1-1, with TRBD1 matching over 8 bases. The germline V gene has CDR1 SGDLS and CDR2 YYNGEE. The CDR3 totals 15 residues. Germline trimming cut 4 bases from V and 2 bases from J; bases unmatched to any gene: 7. Here the CDR3 reads CASSTEGTGNTEAFF. The CDR3 region has the DNA TGTGCCAGCAGCACAGAAGGGACAGGCAACACTGAAGCTTTCTTT.

The chain employs TRBV10-2 and TRBJ2-3, with D tentatively TRBD2 (6 bases). The germline V gene encodes CDR1 WSHSY and CDR2 SAAADI. V gave up 4 bases and J gave up 0 bases, with 8 bases separating them. This CDR3 contains 14 residues. CDR3 sequence (DNA): TGCGCCAGCAGTGGAGGGACTAGCACAGATACGCAGTATTTT. The encoded protein is CASSGGTSTDTQYF.

This chain connects TRBV30 to TRBJ2-1, with D possibly being TRBD2 (6 bases). The V gene's germline CDR1 is GTSNPN and CDR2 SVGIG (reference sequence). V was clipped by 0 bases and J by 5 bases, with 14 bases between them. CDR3 length: 15 residues. The chain's CDR3 is CAWSVGSGGNNEQFF. The CDR3, as DNA: TGTGCCTGGAGTGTTGGGAGTGGCGGGAACAATGAGCAGTTCTTC.

CDR3 in amino acids: CASSFWSGTDTQYF. In nucleotides, the CDR3 is TGTGCCAGCAGTTTCTGGTCCGGCACAGATACGCAGTATTTT. V gene TRBV27 combines with J gene TRBJ2-3; D is unclear. Trimming cost V 3 bases and J 1 base, with 8 bases left between them. CDR1 and CDR2 from the germline V gene are MNHEY and SMNVEV (reference sequence). CDR3 length: 14 amino acids.

The chain links TRBV2 to TRBJ2-5; the D is unclear. The DNA end lines up better with TRBJ2-7; the J call may be wrong. The CDR3 totals 10 residues. CDR1 and CDR2 (germline): SNHLY, FYNNEI. Here the CDR3 DNA reads TGTGCCAGCAGATTATACGAGCAGTACTTC. Translated, it gives CASRLYEQYF.

This rearrangement joins TRBV6-6 to TRBJ2-7, with 7 bases aligning to TRBD1. CDR1 and CDR2 from the germline V gene are MNHNY and SVGAGI (reference sequence). J gave up 6 bases and V 0 bases, and 8 bases lay outside the gene matches. The CDR3 is made up of 15 amino acids. CDR3 protein: CASSYSAQGRAEQYF. CDR3 DNA: TGTGCCAGCAGTTACTCCGCACAGGGGCGGGCCGAGCAGTACTTC.

V usage is TRBV7-2 and J usage is TRBJ2-1; D is undetermined. Germline-derived CDR1 and CDR2 are SGHTA and FQGNSA. Trimming removed 1 base from V and 4 bases from J, with 5 bases in between. The length of the CDR3 is 13 residues. The CDR3 spells CASSLEYYNEQFF. The CDR3 DNA sequence: TGTGCCAGCAGCTTAGAGTATTACAATGAGCAGTTCTTC.

This clone was counted a single time. The chain couples TRBV4-3 to TRBJ1-1, with 7 bases that match TRBD1. The germline V gene has CDR1 LGHNA and CDR2 YSLEER. CDR3 length equals 15 residues. J lost 2 bases, V lost 6 bases, and 9 bases had no gene match. CDR3 in DNA: TGCGCCAGCAGACCTTCGGGACAGACTAACACTGAAGCTTTCTTT. This encodes CASRPSGQTNTEAFF.

V is TRBV4-3 and J is TRBJ1-4; tentatively, D is TRBD1 (6 bases). Germline CDR1 and CDR2: LGHNA and YSLEER. With 0 bases removed from V and 4 bases from J, the gap between germline ends came to 15 bases. There are 17 residues in the CDR3. The CDR3 region has the DNA TGCGCCAGCAGCCAAGATAGCCGGGGGCAGGGTAATGAAAAACTGTTTTTT. Residues: CASSQDSRGQGNEKLFF.

A single count supports this clone. The CDR3 bases are TGTGCCAGCAGCGTACAGGGGACGGTGGTTGGGGCAGATACGCAGTATTTT. It codes for CASSVQGTVVGADTQYF. The chain joins TRBV9 to TRBJ2-3; maybe TRBD1 (6 bases). V lost 1 base and J 4 bases, leaving 19 bases between the germline ends. CDR3 length equals 17 residues. Germline V gives CDR1 SGDLS, CDR2 YYNGEE.

J is TRBJ2-7 and V is TRBV19, with D perhaps given as TRBD1 or TRBD2 (5 bases each). V was trimmed by 0 bases and J by 3 bases, leaving 12 bases between them. This CDR3 has 15 residues. CDR1 and CDR2 from the germline V gene are LNHDA and SQIVND (reference sequence). The CDR3 reads CASSIDFAGSYEQYF. As DNA, the CDR3 is TGTGCCAGTAGTATAGATTTCGCAGGGAGCTACGAGCAGTACTTC.